A selection of T cell receptor beta chains follows, all from one sample in a study of blood T cell repertoires in COVID-19. Data came from immunoSEQ multiplex PCR; TCRdb stores just in-frame clones and leaves some out. The sample has around 49,000 clones, 65% to 90% seen once. Input material: peripheral blood. These receptors all stem from a woman aged 55-69 years with acute or convalescent COVID-19. The CDR3 runs from the conserved cysteine through the conserved F or W. A D gene is named only where the DNA matches it firmly. Clone size, where shown, is once, few, many, or a class for clones that have expanded.

TRBJ1-6	.	TRBV20-1	TRBD1	CSASKQGASPLHF	TGCAGTGCTAGTAAACAGGGGGCTTCACCCCTCCACTTT
TRBJ1-4	.	TRBV7-7	TRBD1	CASSSRDRANEKLFF	TGTGCTAGCAGCTCCCGGGACAGGGCTAATGAAAAACTGTTTTTT
TRBJ1-2	.	TRBV10-3	.	CAISDPNRGSSYGYTF	TGTGCCATCAGTGATCCAAATCGGGGATCCTCCTATGGCTACACCTTC
TRBJ1-1	.	TRBV11-2	.	CAVPGRSWAEAFF	TGTGCCGTCCCAGGCAGGTCTTGGGCTGAAGCTTTCTTT
TRBJ1-2	.	TRBV7-8	.	CASSPDYGYTF	TGTGCCAGCAGCCCGGACTATGGCTACACCTTC
TRBJ2-3	.	TRBV6-5	.	CASSPSTDTQYF	TGTGCCAGCAGCCCAAGCACAGATACGCAGTATTTT
TRBJ2-1	.	TRBV7-8	TRBD1	CASSYQTGGTYNEQFF	TGTGCCAGCAGCTATCAGACAGGGGGCACGTACAATGAGCAGTTCTTC
TRBJ1-1	.	TRBV24-1	TRBD1	CATSDRASTGEAFF	TGTGCCACCAGTGACCGAGCCTCGACAGGGGAAGCTTTCTTT
TRBJ1-2	.	TRBV18	TRBD1	CASSLNTGELDGYTF	TGTGCCAGCTCACTGAACACAGGGGAACTAGATGGCTACACCTTC
TRBJ1-2	.	TRBV2	.	CASSVEGADYGYTF	TGTGCCAGCAGTGTCGAGGGCGCAGACTATGGCTACACCTTC
TRBJ1-6	.	TRBV6-1	.	CASSEILGDLSSPLHF	TGTGCCAGCAGTGAAATTCTCGGGGATTTAAGTTCACCCCTCCACTTT
TRBJ1-5	.	TRBV6-1	TRBD1	CASSGTGGLRTHQPQHF	TGTGCCAGCAGTGGGACAGGGGGCCTTAGAACCCATCAGCCCCAGCATTTT
TRBJ1-6	.	TRBV28	.	CASSLGGGRDNSPLHF	TGTGCCAGCAGCCTCGGGGGGGGTCGGGATAATTCACCCCTCCACTTT
TRBJ2-7	few	TRBV6-6	.	CASSLGEYEQYF	TGTGCCAGCAGTCTCGGGGAGTACGAGCAGTACTTC
TRBJ1-4	.	TRBV18	.	CASSSGLNEKLFF	TGTGCCAGCTCATCAGGCCTTAATGAAAAACTGTTTTTT
TRBJ1-4	.	TRBV7-2	TRBD1	CASSLNRDRGEKLFF	TGTGCCAGCAGCTTAAACCGGGACAGGGGCGAAAAACTGTTTTTT
TRBJ1-1	.	TRBV19	TRBD1	CASSKNRGMNTEAFF	TGTGCCAGTAGTAAAAACAGGGGTATGAACACTGAAGCTTTCTTT
TRBJ1-4	.	TRBV28	.	CASTLGGPNEKLFF	TGTGCCAGCACTTTGGGAGGGCCTAATGAAAAACTGTTTTTT
TRBJ1-6	.	TRBV19	.	CASRFSSYNSPLHF	TGTGCCAGTAGGTTCAGCTCCTATAATTCACCCCTCCACTTT
TRBJ1-1	.	TRBV18	.	CASSQDSLAAGTEAFF	TGTGCCAGCTCACAAGACAGTTTGGCGGCGGGGACTGAAGCTTTCTTT
TRBJ1-4	once	TRBV30	TRBD1	CAWSLPRGPEKLFF	TGTGCCTGGAGTTTGCCAAGGGGGCCGGAAAAACTGTTTTTT
TRBJ2-4	.	TRBV2	.	CASRDWWANIQYF	TGTGCCAGCAGGGATTGGTGGGCAAACATTCAGTACTTC
TRBJ2-1	.	TRBV7-2	TRBD2	CASSRRAGGPGEQFF	TGTGCCAGCAGCCGTAGGGCGGGAGGGCCTGGTGAGCAGTTCTTC
TRBJ1-2	.	TRBV5-1	TRBD1	CASSLGTANYGYTF	TGCGCCAGCAGCCTAGGGACAGCTAACTATGGCTACACCTTC
TRBJ1-2	once	TRBV7-9	.	CASNMDSNYGYTF	TGTGCCAGCAACATGGACTCTAACTATGGCTACACCTTC
TRBJ1-3	.	TRBV25-1	.	CASSELTDSSGNTIYF	TGTGCCAGCAGTGAATTGACGGACAGCTCTGGAAACACCATATATTTT
TRBJ1-2	.	TRBV3-1/TRBV3-2	.	CASSEGGGRRYYGYTF	TGTGCCAGCAGCGAAGGGGGTGGGAGACGCTATTATGGCTACACCTTC
TRBJ1-4	.	TRBV6-1	.	CASSDRGKGKNEKLFF	TGTGCCAGCAGTGATCGGGGGAAGGGAAAGAATGAAAAACTGTTTTTT
TRBJ2-5	.	TRBV2	.	CASSDIQETQYF	TGTGCCAGCAGTGATATCCAAGAGACCCAGTACTTC
TRBJ2-1	.	TRBV7-2	.	CASSFAGRVGNEQFF	TGTGCCAGCAGCTTTGCCGGGAGAGTTGGGAATGAGCAGTTCTTC
TRBJ1-2	once	TRBV24-1	TRBD1	CATSEGVGQDYTF	TGTGCCACCAGTGAGGGCGTCGGACAGGACTACACCTTC
TRBJ2-2	.	TRBV7-8	TRBD2	CASSRTSGSSANTGELFF	TGTGCCAGCAGCCGGACTAGCGGGAGCTCCGCGAACACCGGGGAGCTGTTTTTT
TRBJ2-7	.	TRBV10-1	TRBD2	CASSELAGGEEFLFSYEQYF	TGCGCCAGCAGTGAATTGGCGGGAGGGGAGGAATTTCTTTTCTCCTACGAGCAGTACTTC
TRBJ2-1	.	TRBV9	TRBD2	CASSGLAGSEGNNEQFF	TGTGCCAGCAGCGGACTAGCGGGATCCGAAGGGAACAATGAGCAGTTCTTC
TRBJ1-6	once	TRBV5-1	.	CASSSSGTNSYNSPLHF	TGCGCCAGTTCCTCCTCGGGTACTAACTCCTATAATTCACCCCTCCACTTT
TRBJ1-5	.	TRBV19	.	CASSIRRSNQPQHF	TGTGCCAGTAGTATTAGGAGAAGCAATCAGCCCCAGCATTTT
TRBJ1-2	.	TRBV28	.	CASSFGRGYGYTF	TGTGCCAGCAGTTTCGGCCGAGGCTATGGCTACACCTTC
TRBJ2-7	few	TRBV27	.	CASSLSFLVDEQYF	TGTGCCAGCAGTTTATCTTTTCTTGTCGACGAGCAGTACTTC
TRBJ1-5	few	TRBV24-1	TRBD1	CATSDPRDSGSNQPQHF	TGTGCCACCAGTGATCCGAGGGACAGCGGTAGCAATCAGCCCCAGCATTTT
TRBJ1-2	once	TRBV5-1	.	CASSLGTTGNYGYTF	TGCGCCAGCAGCTTGGGGACTACGGGGAACTATGGCTACACCTTC
TRBJ2-3	.	TRBV24-1	TRBD2	CATSDPGTSNTDTQYF	TGTGCCACCAGTGACCCCGGGACTAGCAACACAGATACGCAGTATTTT
TRBJ2-1	once	TRBV10-3	.	CAIRRQAENEQFF	TGTGCCATTCGGAGACAGGCGGAAAATGAGCAGTTCTTC
TRBJ1-1	.	TRBV6-5	.	CASRIYDRDGTEAFF	TGTGCCAGCAGGATATATGACCGGGATGGTACTGAAGCTTTCTTT
TRBJ1-6	.	TRBV2	.	CASSADTYNSPLHF	TGTGCCAGCAGTGCAGACACTTATAATTCACCCCTCCACTTT
TRBJ2-1	.	TRBV6-4	.	CASSDIGGSYNEQFF	TGTGCCAGCAGTGACATCGGGGGCTCCTACAATGAGCAGTTCTTC
TRBJ2-1	.	TRBV6-5	TRBD1	CASCTGDLIYNEQFF	TGTGCCAGCTGCACAGGGGACCTAATCTACAATGAGCAGTTCTTC